This paragraph reports one T cell receptor beta chain. Its antigen is not identified. Reverse transcribing all isolated RNA meant expressed TCRB transcripts were sequenced. Deep immunoSEQ sequencing covered naive, central memory and regulatory T cell samples. The repertoire was sequenced with immunoSEQ multiplex PCR; TCRdb's copy has only in-frame clones and lacks some. The sample has around 250,000 clones; approximately 13% are singletons. This specimen belongs to a study of beta chain features in type 1 diabetes. General observations from the study: The naive, central memory and Treg TCRB repertoires showed an apparent similarity that was greater among patients than among healthy donors. Shortening of TCRB CDR3s, moderate but significant, appeared in all four CD4+ subsets of Type 1 diabetes patients.

In germline, CDR1 is SEHNR, CDR2 FQNEAQ (reference sequence). CDR3 length equals 13 residues. V lost 5 bases and J 4 bases, leaving 10 bases between the germline ends. The source is a man aged 30-40 years with type 1 diabetes. Sequencing was performed on naive CD4+ T cells from blood. The chain links TRBV7-9 to TRBJ2-3; TRBD2 might be the D (6 bases). The CDR3 DNA reads as TGTGCCAGCAGCGGAGGGTGGGCAGATACGCAGTATTTT. It is translated as CASSGGWADTQYF.